This T cell receptor (beta chain) was profiled in a study of T cells in Graves' hyperthyroidism and ophthalmopathy. Hyperthyroidism, newly diagnosed and lasting under 2 months, affected patients aged 18 to 65. CDR3 length equals 14 residues. The V end was cut by 7 bases, the J end by 2 bases, with 12 bases between. Authors of the study amplified TCR beta CDR3 regions from RNA transcripts. First-round RT-PCR of the TCR CDR3 relied on the HTBI primer set. TCRdb itself ran the multiplex PCR reads through MiXCR, one entry per CDR3 protein. The profile covers hundreds of thousands of distinct CDR3 sequences, with around 38% appearing a single time and about 9% taken by the ten largest.

This clonotype originated in a man aged 18 to 29 with Graves' hyperthyroidism. The sequenced sample consisted of blood. The V and J genes are TRBV12-3 or TRBV12-4 and TRBJ1-3; D not certain. In nucleotides, the CDR3 is TGTGCCAGCACCCCCGGCCCCACTGGAAACACCATATATTTT. As protein: CASTPGPTGNTIYF.